This record looks at one T cell receptor beta chain sequence and its context. How the authors handled the data: Cell counts per sample came from amplifying reference gene primers. Using immunoSEQ multiplex PCR, the repertoire was profiled, and TCRdb retains in-frame clones only, with some absent. D and trimming were read from the DNA, whereas the V and J calls and clone size are those reported in that table. The table shows some 360,000 clones, with 70% to 90% occurring only once. The data are from a study of blood T cell repertoires in COVID-19. Turning to the study itself: Specimens from acute and convalescent COVID-19 originated in the United States, Italy and Spain. From T cells, B-cell-depleted T cells, or PBMCs came the material, which was cDNA or gDNA.

Patients at the Seattle site were enrolled during active infection and followed longitudinally. CDR1 is SEHNR, CDR2 FQNEAQ, per germline (reference sequence). Trimming pared 1 base from V and 5 bases from J, leaving 11 bases between. The CDR3 length is 14 residues. The sequencing input was peripheral blood. This sequence joins TRBV7-9 and TRBJ1-2, with a possible D match to TRBD1 (6 bases). This receptor was identified in a woman in her sixties or seventies with COVID-19, enrolled during active disease. The CDR3 DNA is TGTGCCAGCAGCTTAGTACAGGGTCCGTATGGCTACACCTTC. It yields the protein CASSLVQGPYGYTF.